This is a list of T cell receptor beta chains from one sample in a study of blood T cell repertoires in COVID-19. Assay used: immunoSEQ multiplex PCR; TCRdb lists only in-frame clones, some missing. The data show hundreds of thousands of clones, with around 85% seen just once and roughly a tenth held by the top ten. Source material: peripheral blood. All receptors come from a woman older than 75 with acute or convalescent COVID-19. The CDR3 runs from the conserved cysteine through the conserved F or W. A D gene is named only where the DNA matches it firmly. The size entry is marked missing in some rows and otherwise reads once, few, many or a size class.

cdr3_aa cdr3_nt j_call clone_size d_call v_call
CASSSASGGSGETQYF TGTGCCAGCAGCTCGGCGTCAGGGGGCTCAGGAGAGACCCAGTACTTC TRBJ2-5 - TRBD1 TRBV5-4
CASSLRGGGEQYF TGTGCCAGCAGTTTAAGGGGGGGAGGGGAGCAGTACTTC TRBJ2-7 - - TRBV12-3/TRBV12-4
CASSLLAEWETQYF TGTGCCAGCAGTTTACTAGCGGAGTGGGAAACGCAGTATTTT TRBJ2-3 - TRBD2 TRBV27
CASKLQGGANEKLFF TGCGCCAGCAAACTACAGGGGGGTGCTAATGAAAAACTGTTTTTT TRBJ1-4 few TRBD1 TRBV5-1
CASRDKSNTGELFF TGTGCCAGCAGGGACAAATCGAACACCGGGGAGCTGTTTTTT TRBJ2-2 - - TRBV2
CASSQAGPGNTIYF TGTGCCAGCAGTCAAGCAGGGCCTGGAAACACCATATATTTT TRBJ1-3 - - TRBV27
CASSLNGGTDTQYF TGTGCCAGCAGCTTAAATGGGGGGACAGATACGCAGTATTTT TRBJ2-3 - - TRBV7-3
CASSVAGGTDTQYF TGTGCCAGCAGTGTGGCCGGCGGGACAGATACGCAGTATTTT TRBJ2-3 - - TRBV2
CAWRLGGNTEAFF TGTGCCTGGAGGTTGGGGGGGAACACTGAAGCTTTCTTT TRBJ1-1 - - TRBV30
CASSQDSRVGYTF TGTGCCAGCAGCCAAGACAGCAGGGTTGGCTACACCTTC TRBJ1-2 once - TRBV3-1/TRBV3-2
CASSLFGVNTEAFF TGTGCCAGCAGTTTATTCGGAGTTAACACTGAAGCTTTCTTT TRBJ1-1 once - TRBV27
CASSLAGGVETQYF TGTGCCAGCAGCTTAGCAGGCGGGGTCGAGACCCAGTACTTC TRBJ2-5 - - TRBV7-9
CSVLAGGETQYF TGCAGCGTTCTAGCGGGAGGGGAGACCCAGTACTTC TRBJ2-5 - TRBD2 TRBV29-1
CASSLGQGIRETQYF TGTGCCAGTAGTTTGGGACAGGGGATAAGAGAGACCCAGTACTTC TRBJ2-5 - TRBD1 TRBV19
CASSPVRDEQYF TGTGCCAGCTCTCCGGTCAGGGACGAGCAGTACTTC TRBJ2-7 - - TRBV18
CASSQDLGQGKTEAFF TGTGCCAGCAGCCAAGATCTGGGACAGGGAAAAACTGAAGCTTTCTTT TRBJ1-1 once TRBD1 TRBV3-1/TRBV3-2
CASSGLWTSQGDTQYF TGTGCCAGCAGTGGTTTGTGGACTAGCCAGGGGGATACGCAGTATTTT TRBJ2-3 - TRBD2 TRBV2
CASSVGGAGGRDTQYF TGTGCCAGCAGCGTAGGAGGTGCGGGGGGTCGGGATACGCAGTATTTT TRBJ2-3 once TRBD2 TRBV9
CASTPRGTSSEQYF TGTGCCAGCACCCCACGGGGGACGTCGAGTGAGCAGTACTTC TRBJ2-7 - - TRBV6-5
CASSLNIHNEQFF TGTGCCAGCAGCTTAAACATACACAATGAGCAGTTCTTC TRBJ2-1 - - TRBV11-2
CASINNRGSYNEQFF TGTGCCAGCATCAATAACAGAGGGTCCTACAATGAGCAGTTCTTC TRBJ2-1 - - TRBV28
CATSRVGGENTGELFF TGTGCCACCAGCAGAGTGGGCGGGGAGAACACCGGGGAGCTGTTTTTT TRBJ2-2 once - TRBV15
CASTTGTGVEVTEAFF TGTGCCAGCACCACCGGGACAGGGGTCGAGGTAACTGAAGCTTTCTTT TRBJ1-1 few TRBD1 TRBV2
CASSPAGEGYSGYTF TGCGCCAGCAGCCCCGCGGGGGAGGGATATAGCGGCTACACCTTC TRBJ1-2 - - TRBV5-1
CASSQPGLVALGNTIYF TGTGCCAGCAGTCAGCCGGGATTGGTCGCCCTCGGAAACACCATATATTTT TRBJ1-3 - - TRBV6-6
CAISIDRVAPQHF TGTGCCATCAGCATCGACAGGGTAGCGCCCCAGCATTTT TRBJ1-5 few TRBD1 TRBV10-3
CASGSGGLGNQPQHF TGTGCCAGCGGCTCAGGGGGCTTAGGCAATCAGCCCCAGCATTTT TRBJ1-5 - TRBD1 TRBV6-6
CASSPGLAVTTKTYEQYF TGTGCCAGCAGCCCGGGACTAGCGGTAACCACTAAAACCTACGAGCAGTACTTC TRBJ2-7 - TRBD2 TRBV5-6
CASSVVAGESYEQYF TGCGCCAGCAGCGTGGTGGCAGGGGAATCCTACGAGCAGTACTTC TRBJ2-7 - - TRBV5-1
CASSTAPMNTEAFF TGTGCCAGCAGTACAGCCCCTATGAACACTGAAGCTTTCTTT TRBJ1-1 few - TRBV6-5
CASSRDTPNTGELFF TGCGCCAGCAGCAGGGACACCCCGAACACCGGGGAGCTGTTTTTT TRBJ2-2 - - TRBV5-1
CASSLGDRGLGNTIYF TGTGCCAGCAGCTTGGGGGACAGGGGGCTTGGAAACACCATATATTTT TRBJ1-3 - TRBD1 TRBV7-9
CAISGQVGGGYTF TGTGCCATCTCAGGACAGGTCGGGGGAGGCTACACCTTC TRBJ1-2 - TRBD1 TRBV10-3
CASSLGQVKFF TGTGCCAGCAGTTTAGGGCAGGTGAAGTTCTTC TRBJ2-1 - - TRBV12-3/TRBV12-4
CASSQDTLGLAGGQETQYF TGTGCCAGCAGCCAAGATACCCTGGGACTAGCGGGGGGTCAAGAGACCCAGTACTTC TRBJ2-5 - TRBD2 TRBV3-1/TRBV3-2
CSVVEGTLEAFF TGCAGCGTCGTCGAGGGTACCCTTGAAGCTTTCTTT TRBJ1-1 - - TRBV29-1
CASSQEEGGNYGYTF TGCGCCAGCAGCCAAGAAGAAGGAGGGAACTATGGCTACACCTTC TRBJ1-2 - - TRBV4-1
CASGQGYSGNTIYF TGTGCCAGCGGACAGGGATACTCTGGAAACACCATATATTTT TRBJ1-3 - TRBD1 TRBV3-1/TRBV3-2
CASSLETGNYNEQFF TGTGCCAGCAGCTTAGAGACAGGTAACTACAATGAGCAGTTCTTC TRBJ2-1 once - TRBV11-2
CASSLRESYEQYF TGTGCCAGCAGTTTGAGGGAGTCCTACGAGCAGTACTTC TRBJ2-7 - - TRBV27
CASRDSLNTEAFF TGTGCCAGTAGGGACAGTTTGAACACTGAAGCTTTCTTT TRBJ1-1 - - TRBV19
CASSLDIGELFF TGTGCCAGCAGCTTAGATATCGGGGAGCTGTTTTTT TRBJ2-2 few - TRBV11-2
CASSLTGILTGELFF TGCGCCAGCAGCTTGACAGGGATATTGACCGGGGAGCTGTTTTTT TRBJ2-2 - - TRBV5-1
CASSLKQTGELFF TGTGCCAGCAGCTTAAAACAGACCGGGGAGCTGTTTTTT TRBJ2-2 - - TRBV7-9
CSASERTGEETQYF TGCAGTGCTAGTGAACGGACAGGGGAAGAGACCCAGTACTTC TRBJ2-5 - TRBD1 TRBV20-1
CASSYSQGNEKLFF TGTGCCAGCAGTTACTCACAGGGTAATGAAAAACTGTTTTTT TRBJ1-4 - - TRBV6-5
CASSQGDGALNQPQHF TGTGCCAGCAGCCAAGGGGATGGGGCCCTTAATCAGCCCCAGCATTTT TRBJ1-5 once - TRBV4-2
CASSLVAGGPVTDTQYF TGCGCCAGCAGCTTAGTAGCGGGGGGGCCTGTCACAGATACGCAGTATTTT TRBJ2-3 - TRBD2 TRBV5-1
CASSQGGPDTQYF TGTGCCAGCAGCCAGGGTGGGCCAGATACGCAGTATTTT TRBJ2-3 - - TRBV3-1/TRBV3-2
CAWSPQDGYTF TGTGCCTGGAGTCCTCAGGATGGCTACACCTTC TRBJ1-2 - - TRBV30
CAISESSGTGADTGELFF TGTGCCATCAGTGAGTCGAGCGGGACAGGGGCCGACACCGGGGAGCTGTTTTTT TRBJ2-2 - TRBD1 TRBV10-3
CASSPRAGTYEQYF TGTGCCAGCAGCCCACGCGCCGGTACCTACGAGCAGTACTTC TRBJ2-7 few - TRBV11-2
CASSEVRGGTEAFF TGTGCCAGCAGTGAGGTTAGGGGTGGCACTGAAGCTTTCTTT TRBJ1-1 few - TRBV2
CASSTSPDREIQPQHF TGTGCCAGTAGTACGTCTCCCGACAGGGAAATTCAGCCCCAGCATTTT TRBJ1-5 - TRBD1 TRBV19
CASSPNMNTEAFF TGTGCCAGCTCCCCAAACATGAACACTGAAGCTTTCTTT TRBJ1-1 - - TRBV18
CASSVRGTSYEQYF TGTGCCAGCAGCGTACGGGGGACTAGCTACGAGCAGTACTTC TRBJ2-7 many TRBD2 TRBV9